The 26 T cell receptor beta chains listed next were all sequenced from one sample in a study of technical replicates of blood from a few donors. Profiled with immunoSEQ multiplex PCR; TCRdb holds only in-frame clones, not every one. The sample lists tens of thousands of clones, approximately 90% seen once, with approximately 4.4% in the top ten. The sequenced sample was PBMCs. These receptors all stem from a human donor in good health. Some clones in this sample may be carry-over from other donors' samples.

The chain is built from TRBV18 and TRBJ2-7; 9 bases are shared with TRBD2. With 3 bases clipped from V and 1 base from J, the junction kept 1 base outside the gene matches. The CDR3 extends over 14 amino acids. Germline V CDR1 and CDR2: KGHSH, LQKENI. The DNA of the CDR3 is TGTGCCAGCTCACCGGGACTAGCTTCCTACGAGCAGTACTTC. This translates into CASSPGLASYEQYF. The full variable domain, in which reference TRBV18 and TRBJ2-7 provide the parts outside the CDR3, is NAGVMQNPRHLVRRRGQEARLRCSPMKGHSHVYWYRQLPEEGLKFMVYLQKENIIDESGMPKERFSAEFPKEGPSILRIQQVVRGDSAAYFCASSPGLASYEQYFGPGTRLTVT.

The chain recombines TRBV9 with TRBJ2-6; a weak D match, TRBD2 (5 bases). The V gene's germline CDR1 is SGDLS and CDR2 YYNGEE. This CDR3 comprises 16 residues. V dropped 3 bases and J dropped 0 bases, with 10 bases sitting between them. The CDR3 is CASSASGGSGANVLTF. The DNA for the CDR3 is TGTGCCAGCAGCGCCTCAGGAGGCTCTGGGGCCAACGTCCTGACTTTC.

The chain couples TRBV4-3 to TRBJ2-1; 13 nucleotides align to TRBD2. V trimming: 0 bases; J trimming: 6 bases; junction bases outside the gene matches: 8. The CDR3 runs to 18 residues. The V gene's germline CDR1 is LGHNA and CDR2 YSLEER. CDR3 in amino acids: CASSQDRLAGGRGNEQFF. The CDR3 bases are TGCGCCAGCAGCCAAGATCGACTAGCGGGGGGCCGGGGCAATGAGCAGTTCTTC.

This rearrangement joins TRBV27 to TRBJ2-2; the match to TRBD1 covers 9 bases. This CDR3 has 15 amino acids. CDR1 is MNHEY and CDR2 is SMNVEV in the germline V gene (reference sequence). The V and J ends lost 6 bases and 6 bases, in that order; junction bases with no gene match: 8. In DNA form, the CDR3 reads TGTGCCAGCAGGGGACAGGGAAGTCTTGCCGGGGAGCTGTTTTTT. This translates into CASRGQGSLAGELFF.

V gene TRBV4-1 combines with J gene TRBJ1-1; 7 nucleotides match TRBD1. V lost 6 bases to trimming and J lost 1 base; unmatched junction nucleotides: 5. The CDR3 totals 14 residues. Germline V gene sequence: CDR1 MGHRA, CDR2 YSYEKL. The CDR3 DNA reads TGCGCCAGCAGACCGGGACAGTCGAACACTGAAGCTTTCTTT. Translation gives CASRPGQSNTEAFF.

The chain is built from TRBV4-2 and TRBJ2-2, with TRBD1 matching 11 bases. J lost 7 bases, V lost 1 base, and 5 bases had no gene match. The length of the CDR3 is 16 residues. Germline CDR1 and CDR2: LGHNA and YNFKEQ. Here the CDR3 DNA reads TGTGCCAGCAGCCAAGCCGGGACAGGGGGATTCGGGGAGCTGTTTTTT. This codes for CASSQAGTGGFGELFF.

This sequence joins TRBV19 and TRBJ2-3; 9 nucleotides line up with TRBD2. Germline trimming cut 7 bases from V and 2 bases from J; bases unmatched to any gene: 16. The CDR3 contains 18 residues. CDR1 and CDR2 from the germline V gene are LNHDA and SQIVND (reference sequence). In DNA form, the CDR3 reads TGTGCCAGTACCTCAGGCTCCCCCACTAGCGGGTACACAGATACGCAGTATTTT. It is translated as CASTSGSPTSGYTDTQYF.

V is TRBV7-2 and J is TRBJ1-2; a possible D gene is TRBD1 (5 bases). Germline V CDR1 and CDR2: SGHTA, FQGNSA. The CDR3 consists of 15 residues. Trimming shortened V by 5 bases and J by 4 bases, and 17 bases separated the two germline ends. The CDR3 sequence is CASSPLVTAGYGYTF. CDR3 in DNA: TGTGCCAGCAGCCCCCTAGTGACAGCAGGCTATGGCTACACCTTC. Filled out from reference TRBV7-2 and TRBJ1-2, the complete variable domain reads GAGVSQSPSNKVTEKGKDVELRCDPISGHTALYWYRQSLGQGLEFLIYFQGNSAPDKSGLPSDRFSAERTGGSVSTLTIQRTQQEDSAVYLCASSPLVTAGYGYTFGSGTRLTVV.

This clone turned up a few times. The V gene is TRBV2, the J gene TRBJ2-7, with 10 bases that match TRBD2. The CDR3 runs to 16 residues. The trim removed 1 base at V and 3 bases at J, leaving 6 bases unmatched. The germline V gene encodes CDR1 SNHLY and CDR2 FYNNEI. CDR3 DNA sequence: TGTGCCAGCAGTGAAGGAGCGGGGGGGCGTTTCTACGAGCAGTACTTC. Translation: CASSEGAGGRFYEQYF.

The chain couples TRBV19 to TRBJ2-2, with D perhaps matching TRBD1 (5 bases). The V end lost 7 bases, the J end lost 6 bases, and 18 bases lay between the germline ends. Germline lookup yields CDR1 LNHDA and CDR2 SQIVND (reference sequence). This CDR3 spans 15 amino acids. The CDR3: CASTPRAGFSGELFF. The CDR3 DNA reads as TGTGCCAGTACCCCCAGGGCCGGGTTTTCCGGGGAGCTGTTTTTT. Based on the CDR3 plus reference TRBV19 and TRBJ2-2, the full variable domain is DGGITQSPKYLFRKEGQNVTLSCEQNLNHDAMYWYRQDPGQGLRLIYYSQIVNDFQKGDIAEGYSVSREKKESFPLTVTSAQKNPTAFYLCASTPRAGFSGELFFGEGSRLTVL.

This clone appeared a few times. The CDR3 coding sequence is TGTGCCAGCAGCATTCGACAGACCTATGGCTACACCTTC. Translated: CASSIRQTYGYTF. The gene calls are TRBV13 and TRBJ1-2; weak D call: TRBD1 (5 bases). Germline CDR1 is PRHDT and CDR2 is FYEKMQ (reference sequence). Trimming left V 5 bases short and J 4 bases short, with 11 bases between. The CDR3 length is 13 residues.

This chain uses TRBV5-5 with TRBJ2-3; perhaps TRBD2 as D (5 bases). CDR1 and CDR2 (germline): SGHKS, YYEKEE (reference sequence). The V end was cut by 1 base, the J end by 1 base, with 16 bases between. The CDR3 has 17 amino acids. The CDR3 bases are TGTGCCAGCAGCTTGTACGGGTACAGCGGAGGCACAGATACGCAGTATTTT. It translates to CASSLYGYSGGTDTQYF.

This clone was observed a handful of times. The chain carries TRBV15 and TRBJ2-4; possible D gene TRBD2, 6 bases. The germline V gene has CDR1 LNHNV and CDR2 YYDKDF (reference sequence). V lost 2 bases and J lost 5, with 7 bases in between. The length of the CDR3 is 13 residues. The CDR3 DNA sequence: TGTGCCACCAGCAGATGGAGGGAAAACATTCAGTACTTC. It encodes CATSRWRENIQYF.

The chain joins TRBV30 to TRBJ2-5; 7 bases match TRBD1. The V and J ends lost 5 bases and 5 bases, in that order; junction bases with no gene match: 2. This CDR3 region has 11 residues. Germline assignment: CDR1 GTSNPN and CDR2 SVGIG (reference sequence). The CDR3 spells CAWEQGETQYF. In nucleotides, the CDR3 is TGTGCCTGGGAACAGGGGGAGACCCAGTACTTC.

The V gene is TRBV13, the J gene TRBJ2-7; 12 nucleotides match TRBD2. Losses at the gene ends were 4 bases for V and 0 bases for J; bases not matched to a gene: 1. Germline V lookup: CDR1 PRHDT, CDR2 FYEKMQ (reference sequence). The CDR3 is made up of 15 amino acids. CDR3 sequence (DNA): TGTGCCAGCAGCTCGACTAGCGGGAGCTCCTACGAGCAGTACTTC. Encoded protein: CASSSTSGSSYEQYF.

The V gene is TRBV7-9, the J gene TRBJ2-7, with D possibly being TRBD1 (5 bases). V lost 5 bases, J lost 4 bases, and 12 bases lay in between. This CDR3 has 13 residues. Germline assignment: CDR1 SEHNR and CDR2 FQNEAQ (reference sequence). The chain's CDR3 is CASSAVDRYEQYF. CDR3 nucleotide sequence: TGTGCCAGCAGCGCCGTAGACAGATACGAGCAGTACTTC.

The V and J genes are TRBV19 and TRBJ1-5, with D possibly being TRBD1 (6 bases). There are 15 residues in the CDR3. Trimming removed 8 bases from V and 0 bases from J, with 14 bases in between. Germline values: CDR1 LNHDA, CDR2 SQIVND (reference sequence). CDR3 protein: CASGWTDLSNQPQHF. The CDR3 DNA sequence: TGTGCCAGTGGATGGACAGATCTTAGCAATCAGCCCCAGCATTTT.

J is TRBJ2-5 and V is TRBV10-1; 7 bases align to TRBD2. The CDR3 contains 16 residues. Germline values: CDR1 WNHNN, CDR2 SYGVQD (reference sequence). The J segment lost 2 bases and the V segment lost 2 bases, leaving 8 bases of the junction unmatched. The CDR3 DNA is TGCGCCAGCAGTGAGCGGGACGGGGGGTCGCAAGAGACCCAGTACTTC. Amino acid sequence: CASSERDGGSQETQYF.

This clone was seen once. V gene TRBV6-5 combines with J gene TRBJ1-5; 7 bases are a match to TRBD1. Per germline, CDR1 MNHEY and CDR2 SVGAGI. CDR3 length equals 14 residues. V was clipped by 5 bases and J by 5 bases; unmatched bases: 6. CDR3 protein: CASSRQGPYQPQHF. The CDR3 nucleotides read TGTGCCAGCAGTCGACAGGGCCCCTATCAGCCCCAGCATTTT.

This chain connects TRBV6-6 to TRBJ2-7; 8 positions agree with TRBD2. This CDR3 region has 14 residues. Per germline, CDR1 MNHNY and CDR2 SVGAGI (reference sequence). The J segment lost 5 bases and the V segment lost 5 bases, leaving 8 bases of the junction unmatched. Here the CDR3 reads CASSERGPEDEQYF. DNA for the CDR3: TGTGCCAGCAGTGAGCGGGGGCCCGAGGACGAGCAGTACTTC.

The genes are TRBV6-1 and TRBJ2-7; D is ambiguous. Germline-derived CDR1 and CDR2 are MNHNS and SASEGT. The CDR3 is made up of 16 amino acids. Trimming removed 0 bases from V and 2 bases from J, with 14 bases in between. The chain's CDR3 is CASSEALARGTYEQYF. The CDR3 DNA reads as TGTGCCAGCAGTGAAGCATTGGCCCGAGGCACCTACGAGCAGTACTTC.

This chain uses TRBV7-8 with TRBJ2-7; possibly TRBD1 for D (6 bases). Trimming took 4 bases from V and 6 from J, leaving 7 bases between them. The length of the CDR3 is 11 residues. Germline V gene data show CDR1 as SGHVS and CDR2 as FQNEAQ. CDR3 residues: CASSWTAEQYF. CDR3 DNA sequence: TGTGCCAGCAGCTGGACAGCCGAGCAGTACTTC.

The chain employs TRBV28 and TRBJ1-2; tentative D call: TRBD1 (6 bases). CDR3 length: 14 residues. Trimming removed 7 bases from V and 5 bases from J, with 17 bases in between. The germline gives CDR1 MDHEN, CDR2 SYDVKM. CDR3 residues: CASTLGGQTYGYTF. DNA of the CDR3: TGTGCCAGCACCCTGGGTGGACAGACGTATGGCTACACCTTC.

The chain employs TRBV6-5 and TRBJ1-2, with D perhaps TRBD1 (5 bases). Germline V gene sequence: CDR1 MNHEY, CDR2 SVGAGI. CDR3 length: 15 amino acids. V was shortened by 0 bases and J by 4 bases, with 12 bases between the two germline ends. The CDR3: CASSYSWQGGYGYTF. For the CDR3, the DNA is TGTGCCAGCAGTTACTCGTGGCAGGGTGGCTATGGCTACACCTTC.

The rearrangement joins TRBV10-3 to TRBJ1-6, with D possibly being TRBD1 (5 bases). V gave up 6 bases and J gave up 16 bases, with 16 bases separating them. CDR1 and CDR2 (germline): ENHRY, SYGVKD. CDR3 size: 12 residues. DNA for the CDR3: TGTGCCATCAGGGACAATACAGAGATTCTCCACTTT. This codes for CAIRDNTEILHF.

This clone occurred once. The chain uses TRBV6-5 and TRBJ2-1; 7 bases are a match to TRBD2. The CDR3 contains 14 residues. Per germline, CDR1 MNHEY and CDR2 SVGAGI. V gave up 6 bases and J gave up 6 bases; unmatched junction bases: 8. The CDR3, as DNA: TGTGCCAGCAGACAAGGGCGGGGGTTCAATGAGCAGTTCTTC. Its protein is CASRQGRGFNEQFF.